Shown below are 10 T cell receptor beta chains from a single sample sequenced in a study of T-cell reconstitution after alpha-beta-depleted transplantation in children. It was with unique molecular identifiers that the TCRbeta library was prepared. TCRdb passed the PCR reads through MiXCR, listing each CDR3 protein once. This sample has fewer than 550,000 distinct CDR3 sequences; about 17% occur once, and the top ten carry approximately 28%. Source: PBMCs, mostly from graft donor cells, taken 360 days after TCRalphabeta/CD19-depleted stem cell transplant. The receptor set was obtained from a boy less than two years old who had a stem cell transplant for Wiskott-Aldrich syndrome, so the T cells may come from the graft donor.

The DNA for the CDR3 is TGTGCCAGCAGACCCACAGGGGCGGGTAATGAAAAACTGTTTTTT. This codes for CASRPTGAGNEKLFF. The rearrangement joins TRBV6-5 to TRBJ1-4, with TRBD1 identical over 7 bases. The CDR3 runs 15 residues. V was pared by 6 bases and J by 4 bases, with 8 bases of the junction left unmatched. Per germline, CDR1 MNHEY and CDR2 SVGAGI.

The sample holds a few counts of this clonotype. In nucleotides, the CDR3 is TGTGCCAGCAGTATCGCCCGGGACAGGGCCTATAATTCACCCCTCCACTTT. Translation gives CASSIARDRAYNSPLHF. V gene TRBV6-1 combines with J gene TRBJ1-6; 9 nucleotides match TRBD1. The V gene's germline CDR1 is MNHNS and CDR2 SASEGT. CDR3 length: 17 amino acids. V lost 5 bases and J lost 2; bases outside the gene matches: 7.

A few counts support this clonotype. Since the CDR3 does not end with the conserved phenylalanine or tryptophan, this likely comes from a read error. The V and J genes are TRBV7-9 and TRBJ1-2, with TRBD1 matching over 10 bases. From germline, CDR1 is SEHNR and CDR2 FQNEAQ (reference sequence). The CDR3 runs 14 residues. The ends lost 5 bases at V and 8 bases at J; junction bases unmatched: 8. The CDR3 bases are TGTGCCAGCAGCCCGGGACAGGGGATGGGGGGCTACACCCTC. Its protein is CASSPGQGMGGYTL.

The table lists this clonotype with a few counts. The chain uses TRBV12-3 or TRBV12-4 and TRBJ2-7; the D gene is possibly TRBD1 (6 bases). The CDR3 spans 14 residues. V was cut by 6 bases and J by 1 base, with 13 bases left in between. The CDR3 DNA sequence: TGTGCCAGCAGCCCGTCAGACAGGTCCTACGAGCAGTACTTC. Residues: CASSPSDRSYEQYF.

This clonotype has just a few counts. This sequence joins TRBV5-1 and TRBJ2-7; 8 bases match TRBD2. V lost 3 bases, J lost 3 bases, and 8 bases stayed unmatched. Germline V lookup: CDR1 SGHRS, CDR2 YFSETQ. The CDR3 sequence is 15 residues long. The CDR3 sequence: CASSSTGGVGYEQYF. The CDR3 DNA reads TGCGCCAGCAGCTCGACGGGAGGGGTTGGCTACGAGCAGTACTTC. Full variable domain (remainder filled in from reference TRBV5-1 and TRBJ2-7): KAGVTQTPRYLIKTRGQQVTLSCSPISGHRSVSWYQQTPGQGLQFLFEYFSETQRNKGNFPGRFSGRQFSNSRSEMNVSTLELGDSALYLCASSSTGGVGYEQYFGPGTRLTVT.

The V and J genes are TRBV6-1 and TRBJ2-7; 8 bases fit TRBD1. The V and J ends lost 8 bases and 0 bases, in that order; junction bases with no gene match: 3. The CDR3 runs 13 residues. Germline V CDR1 and CDR2: MNHNS, SASEGT. The CDR3 loop reads CASGDRSSYEQYF. The CDR3 region has the DNA TGTGCCAGCGGGGACAGGAGCTCCTACGAGCAGTACTTC.

This clonotype was found a few times. This rearrangement joins TRBV4-3 to TRBJ2-6; D gene ambiguous. V shed 0 bases and J shed 0 bases, with 9 bases lying between them. The CDR3 consists of 17 residues. CDR1 LGHNA and CDR2 YSLEER come from the germline V gene. CDR3 in DNA: TGCGCCAGCAGCCAAGATGCGATAGTCTCTGGGGCCAACGTCCTGACTTTC. Translated: CASSQDAIVSGANVLTF.

In this sample, this clonotype turned up a few times. The rearrangement links TRBV6-1 to TRBJ2-3; 12 positions match TRBD2. This CDR3 has 18 amino acids. J gave up 4 bases and V 7 bases, and 15 bases lay outside the gene matches. Germline V gene lookup returns CDR1 MNHNS and CDR2 SASEGT. The CDR3 region is CASTLIRLAGDSADTQYF. DNA for the CDR3: TGTGCCAGCACCCTCATAAGACTAGCGGGGGATAGCGCAGATACGCAGTATTTT.

This clonotype came up a few times. The chain employs TRBV11-2 and TRBJ2-5; 7 nucleotides align to TRBD1. In germline, CDR1 is SGHAT, CDR2 FQNNGV. The V gene end was trimmed by 7 bases and the J gene end by 2 bases; junction bases not matched to a gene: 16. This CDR3 has 17 residues. The CDR3 DNA sequence: TGTGCCAGCAAACCACCCCCATCGACAGGGCTGCAAGAGACCCAGTACTTC. Protein sequence: CASKPPPSTGLQETQYF.

The J gene is TRBJ1-2, the V gene TRBV29-1; TRBD1 aligns across 8 bases. With 6 bases clipped from V and 4 bases from J, the junction kept 10 bases outside the gene matches. The CDR3 has 14 residues. Germline CDR1 is SQVTM and CDR2 is ANQGSEA. CDR3 protein: CSVLRDRRPYGYTF. The CDR3, as DNA: TGCAGCGTCCTCCGGGACAGGAGACCCTATGGCTACACCTTC.